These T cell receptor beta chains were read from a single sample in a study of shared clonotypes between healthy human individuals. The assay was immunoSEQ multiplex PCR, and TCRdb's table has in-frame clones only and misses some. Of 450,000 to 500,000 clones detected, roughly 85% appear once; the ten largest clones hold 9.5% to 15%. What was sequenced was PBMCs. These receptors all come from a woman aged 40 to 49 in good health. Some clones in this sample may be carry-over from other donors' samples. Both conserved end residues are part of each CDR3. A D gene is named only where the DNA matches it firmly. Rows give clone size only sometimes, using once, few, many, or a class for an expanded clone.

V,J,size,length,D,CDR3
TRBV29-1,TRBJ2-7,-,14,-,CSVAWTEPSYEQYF
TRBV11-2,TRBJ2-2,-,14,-,CASSLSSNTGELFF
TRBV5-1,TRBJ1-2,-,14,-,CASSLTQPDYGYTF
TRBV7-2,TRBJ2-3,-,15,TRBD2,CASSLASGPPDTQYF
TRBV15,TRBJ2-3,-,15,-,CATSFRTLLPDTQYF
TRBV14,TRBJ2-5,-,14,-,CASSQDRGSGIQYF
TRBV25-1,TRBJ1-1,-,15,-,CASRPRGGTNTEAFF
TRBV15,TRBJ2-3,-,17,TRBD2,CATSRDAGGSSRDTQYF
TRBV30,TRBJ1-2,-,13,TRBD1,CAWIRGRGPGYTF
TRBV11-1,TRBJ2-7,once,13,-,CASSYRHRDEQYF
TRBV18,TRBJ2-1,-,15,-,CASSPGGSSYNEQFF
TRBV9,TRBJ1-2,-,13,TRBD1,CASSVEGAHGYTF
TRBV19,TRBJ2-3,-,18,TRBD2,CASSNRRSLAGGTDTQYF
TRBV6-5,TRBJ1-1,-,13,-,CASRGRVNTEAFF
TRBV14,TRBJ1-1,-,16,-,CASSDGGRGRNTEAFF
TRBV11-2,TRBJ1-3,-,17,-,CASSLSQGAFSGNTIYF
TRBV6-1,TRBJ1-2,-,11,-,CASRTLYGYTF
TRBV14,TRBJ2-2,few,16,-,CASSRRRAGDTGELFF
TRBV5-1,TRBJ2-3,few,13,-,CASGVAGTDTQYF
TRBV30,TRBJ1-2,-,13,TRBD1,CAWSINGQGKHTF
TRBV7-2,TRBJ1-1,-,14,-,CASSTRTGNTEAFF
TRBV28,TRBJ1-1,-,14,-,CASSPRTGNTEAFF
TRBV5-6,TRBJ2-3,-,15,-,CASSLDLISPDTQYF
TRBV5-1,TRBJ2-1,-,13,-,CASNPGQNNEQFF
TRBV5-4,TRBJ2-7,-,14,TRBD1,CASGTGTGNYEQYF
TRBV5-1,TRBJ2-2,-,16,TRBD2,CASSLTGGPGTGELFF
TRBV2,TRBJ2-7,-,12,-,CASSLNHYEQYF
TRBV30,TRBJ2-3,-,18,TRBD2,CAWSSGLAGVSSTDTQYF
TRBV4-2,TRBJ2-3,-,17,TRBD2,CASSQSTSGRNTDTQYF
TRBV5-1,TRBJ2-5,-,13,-,CASSLYSSETQYF
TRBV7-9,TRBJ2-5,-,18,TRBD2,CASSFTGLAGRLQETQYF
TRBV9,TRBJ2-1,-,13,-,CASSVDPLGEQFF
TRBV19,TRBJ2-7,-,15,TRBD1,CASSSRDRGTYEQYF
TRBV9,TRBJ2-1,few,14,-,CASSVVTGNNEQFF
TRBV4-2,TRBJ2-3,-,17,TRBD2,CASSQDVGLADGDTQYF
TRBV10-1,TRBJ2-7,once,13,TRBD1,CASSRDRENEQYF
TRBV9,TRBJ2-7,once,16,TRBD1,CASSARGQGASYEQYF
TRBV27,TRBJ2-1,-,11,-,CASRGGSRQFF
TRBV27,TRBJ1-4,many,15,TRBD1,CASRAGQGEVEKLFF
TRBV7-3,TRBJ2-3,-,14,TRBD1,CASSQTGDIDTQYF
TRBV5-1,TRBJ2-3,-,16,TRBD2,CASARSGTRAGGAQYF
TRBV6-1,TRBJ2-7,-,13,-,CAGSGQQTYEQYF
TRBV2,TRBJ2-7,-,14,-,CASSEAGYSYEQHF
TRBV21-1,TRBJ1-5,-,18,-,CASIPRGTSSYSNQPQHF
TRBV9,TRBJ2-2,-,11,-,CASSASGELFF
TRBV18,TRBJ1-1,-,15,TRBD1,CASSLGQGGTTEAFF
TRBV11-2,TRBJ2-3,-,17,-,CASSPLGLRRAQDTQYF
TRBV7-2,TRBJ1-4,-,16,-,CASSPQFAGLGEKLFF
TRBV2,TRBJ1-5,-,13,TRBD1,CASRGQGYQPQHF
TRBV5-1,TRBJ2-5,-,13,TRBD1,CASRRGTEETQYF
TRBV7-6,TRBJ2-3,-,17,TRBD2,CASSPTATSGRGDTQYF
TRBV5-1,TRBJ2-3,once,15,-,CASSSGAGGTDTQYF
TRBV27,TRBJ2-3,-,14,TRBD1,CASSWTGRTDTQYF
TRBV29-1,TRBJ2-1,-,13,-,CSVDSGLYNEQFF
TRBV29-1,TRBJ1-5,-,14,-,CSVRGEGGGQPQHF
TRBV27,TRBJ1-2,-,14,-,CASSSDRGWDGYTF
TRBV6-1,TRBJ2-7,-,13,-,CASSELGDYEQYF
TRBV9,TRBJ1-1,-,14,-,CASSVTSGGTEAFF
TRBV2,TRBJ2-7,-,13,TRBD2,CATGTSVPYEQYF
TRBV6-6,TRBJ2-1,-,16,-,CASSSPNSGKYNEQFF